One TCR beta chain is described in this entry. Its antigen is unknown. The data belong to a study of CD8+CD57+ T cells in acquired aplastic anemia. Study-wide findings and caveats: With respect to CD8+ Simpson's diversity, patients and controls did not differ significantly. Sharing between patients and controls was observed for twenty-nine CD8+ CDR3 sequences.

This CDR3 region has 13 residues. Between the trimmed V and J ends, which lost 2 bases and 3 bases, there was a span of 8 bases. CDR1 and CDR2 from the germline V gene are MGHRA and YSYEKL. Those patients picked for sequencing had displayed CD8+CD57+ cell expansion on flow cytometry. Patients were therapy-naive when their blood was sampled. TCR beta VDJ combinations and CDR3 sequences were profiled from genomic DNA. TCRdb independently ran MiXCR on the reads; one entry per CDR3 protein. The repertoire holds approximately 150,000 distinct CDR3 sequences, with 70% to 75% as singletons. Source material: sorted CD4+, CD8+, or CD8+CD57+ T cells (not recorded which) from PBMCs. The clonotype originates from a human donor with aplastic anemia. J is TRBJ2-7 and V is TRBV4-1, with TRBD2 as a possible D gene (5 bases). Written as DNA, the CDR3 is TGCGCCAGCAGCCAACAACTAGACTACGAGCAGTACTTC. It is translated as CASSQQLDYEQYF.